This T cell receptor (beta chain) was captured by sequencing in a study of PD-1 blockade in classical Hodgkin lymphoma. The study, taken as a whole, reports: The study found complete responders had baseline diversity similar to newly diagnosed patients. Compared with healthy donors, newly diagnosed patients reportedly showed lower baseline TCR diversity. Patients starting nivolumab under 1 year after ASCT were excluded. What drove the repertoire differences, possibly disease activity or prior therapy, has not been defined.

Libraries were prepared by immunoSEQ multiplex PCR; TCRdb keeps only in-frame clonotypes and omits some of them. The sample has under 30,000 clones, 71% seen once; the top ten hold over 2.5%. For this clone: The antigen is not known. A clone one base away is much larger, so this may be a read error.

Every patient was affected by relapse after autologous stem cell transplantation, while exposure to brentuximab vedotin was not uniform. Germline CDR1 SNHLY, CDR2 FYNNEI. Trimming took off 3 bases at V and 5 bases at J, with 16 bases between the two ends. CDR3 length equals 15 residues. The sample consisted of peripheral blood mononuclear cells (PBMCs), taken before the second cycle of nivolumab. The rearrangement joins TRBV2 to TRBJ1-2; perhaps TRBD1 as D (5 bases). The clonotype comes from a human donor with classical Hodgkin lymphoma. The CDR3 DNA reads TGTGCCAGCAGTGACCGCGGCGGGGGGGTTTATGGCTACACCTTC. This codes for CASSDRGGGVYGYTF.